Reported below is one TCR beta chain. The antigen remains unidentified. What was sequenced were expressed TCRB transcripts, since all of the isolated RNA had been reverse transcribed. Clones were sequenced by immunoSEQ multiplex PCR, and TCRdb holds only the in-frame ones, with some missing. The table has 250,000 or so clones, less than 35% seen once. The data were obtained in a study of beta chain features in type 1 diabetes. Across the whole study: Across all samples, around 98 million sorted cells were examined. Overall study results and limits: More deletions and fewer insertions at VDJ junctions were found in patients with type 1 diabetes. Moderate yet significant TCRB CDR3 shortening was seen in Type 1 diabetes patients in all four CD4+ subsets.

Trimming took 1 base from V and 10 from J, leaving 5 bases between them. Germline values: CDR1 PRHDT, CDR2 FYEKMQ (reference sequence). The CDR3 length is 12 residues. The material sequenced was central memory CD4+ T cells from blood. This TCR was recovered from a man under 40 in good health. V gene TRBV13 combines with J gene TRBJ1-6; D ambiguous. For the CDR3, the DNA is TGTGCCAGCAGCTTAGTGGGATCACCCCTCCACTTT. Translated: CASSLVGSPLHF. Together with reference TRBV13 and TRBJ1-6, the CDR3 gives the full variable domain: AAGVIQSPRHLIKEKRETATLKCYPIPRHDTVYWYQQGPGQDPQFLISFYEKMQSDKGSIPDRFSAQQFSDYHSELNMSSLELGDSALYFCASSLVGSPLHFGNGTRLTVT.